Listed below are T cell receptor beta chains from one sample, sequenced in a study of T-cell reconstitution after alpha-beta-depleted transplantation in children. TCRdb reanalysed the PCR reads using MiXCR and keeps one entry per CDR3 protein. The table lists 300,000 or so distinct CDR3 sequences, 20% to 30% of them singletons, with about a tenth in the top ten. The starting material was PBMCs, mostly from graft donor cells, obtained 180 days after TCRalphabeta/CD19-depleted stem cell transplant. Receptors were obtained from a male patient younger than 18 who had a stem cell transplant for acute lymphoblastic leukemia, so the T cells may come from the graft donor. Both conserved end residues are trimmed from each CDR3. Where a row states a size, it is once, few, many or the class of an expanded clone; other rows omit it.

>few|TRBJ1-1|TRBV12-3/TRBV12-4
ASSPVQLNTEAF
>.|TRBJ2-7|TRBV6-5
ASSYSAGRTYEQY
>few|TRBJ1-5|TRBV20-1
SAREETMGNQPQH
>.|TRBJ2-7|TRBV5-1
ASSFGQGSEQY
>few|TRBJ2-5|TRBV20-1
SASSGPGETQY
>many|TRBJ2-1|TRBV18
ASSPLGSSYNEQF
>.|TRBJ2-5|TRBV12-3/TRBV12-4
ASSLGAFQETQY
>few|TRBJ2-3|TRBV29-1
SVVVSSTDTQY
>.|TRBJ2-6|TRBV14
ASSQEVFPGANVLT
>few|TRBJ2-3|TRBV29-1
SVEALGTSDTDTQY
>once|TRBJ1-1|TRBV9
ASSVAPGTNTEAF
>.|TRBJ2-5|TRBV12-3/TRBV12-4
ASSPLAPQETQY
>.|TRBJ2-7|TRBV5-1
ASSLEAREQY
>few|TRBJ2-1|TRBV20-1
SASYNEQF
>.|TRBJ2-1|TRBV4-1
ASSQVIAGLDYNEQF
>few|TRBJ2-7|TRBV5-1
ASSLEGQSKQY
>.|TRBJ2-1|TRBV5-1
ASSFGPSRGNEQF
>.|TRBJ2-1|TRBV4-1
ASRSRPGLYNEQF
>few|TRBJ2-7|TRBV5-1
ASSFWRASYEQY
>few|TRBJ2-3|TRBV29-1
SVPGLTDTQY
>.|TRBJ2-5|TRBV7-9
ASSSTRLGQYQETQY
>few|TRBJ2-6|TRBV5-1
ASGQGASGANVLT
>.|TRBJ2-1|TRBV5-1
ASSLGAQSSYNEQF
>few|TRBJ1-5|TRBV28
ASSSRQTLDSNQPQH
>many|TRBJ2-1|TRBV20-1
SASADREGEQF
>.|TRBJ1-5|TRBV3-1
ASSQRPYGQGGINQPQH
>few|TRBJ2-1|TRBV7-6
ASSPGLQRPGRGNEQF
>few|TRBJ2-7|TRBV5-1
ASSSSLTGTQDYEQY
>few|TRBJ2-5|TRBV4-1
ASSQPSGTEETQY
>few|TRBJ2-1|TRBV5-1
ASGLAGVYEQF
>.|TRBJ2-4|TRBV7-6
ASSLKAGTGNIQY
>.|TRBJ2-5|TRBV9
ASSPWTGPQETQY
>.|TRBJ2-7|TRBV29-1
SVVVAGGIEQY
>.|TRBJ2-1|TRBV24-1
ASSDMTSGSYNEQF
>few|TRBJ2-2|TRBV27
ASSPTRLNTGELF
>few|TRBJ2-6|TRBV18
ASSTLPGQGVSGANVLT
>.|TRBJ2-1|TRBV20-1
SARTSTGLAEFWSSYNEQF
>.|TRBJ2-7|TRBV6-5
ASSYSTLAGGSYEQY
>.|TRBJ2-6|TRBV5-1
ASSLYSGAAPGANVLT
>many|TRBJ2-3|TRBV7-9
ASSLSGDTQY
>few|TRBJ2-2|TRBV6-1
ASSEDGLLPAGELF
>few|TRBJ2-1|TRBV20-1
SARPLTSGLYNEQF
>.|TRBJ2-7|TRBV6-1
ASSGLYEQY
>few|TRBJ2-1|TRBV12-3/TRBV12-4
ASSSGVGANEQF
>.|TRBJ2-5|TRBV7-9
ASSLQAVAEETQY
>.|TRBJ2-1|TRBV5-1
ASSLPLAGAKVDEQF